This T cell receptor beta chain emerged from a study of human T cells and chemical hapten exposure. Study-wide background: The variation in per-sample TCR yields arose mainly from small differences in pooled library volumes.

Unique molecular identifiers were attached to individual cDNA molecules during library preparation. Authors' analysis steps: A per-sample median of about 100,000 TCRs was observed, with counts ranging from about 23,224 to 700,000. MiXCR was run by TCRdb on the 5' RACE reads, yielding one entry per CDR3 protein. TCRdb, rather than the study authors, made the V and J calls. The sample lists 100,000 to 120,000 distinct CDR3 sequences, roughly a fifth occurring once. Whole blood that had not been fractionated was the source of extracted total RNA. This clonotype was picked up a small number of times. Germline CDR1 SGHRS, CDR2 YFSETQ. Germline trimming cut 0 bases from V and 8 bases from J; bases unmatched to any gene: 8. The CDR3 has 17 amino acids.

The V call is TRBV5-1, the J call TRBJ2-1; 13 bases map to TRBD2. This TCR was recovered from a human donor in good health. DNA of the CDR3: TGCGCCAGCAGCTTGGCCCGGACTAGCGGGAGAGTCTATGAGCAGTTCTTC. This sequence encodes CASSLARTSGRVYEQFF. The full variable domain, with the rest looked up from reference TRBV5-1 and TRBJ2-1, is KAGVTQTPRYLIKTRGQQVTLSCSPISGHRSVSWYQQTPGQGLQFLFEYFSETQRNKGNFPGRFSGRQFSNSRSEMNVSTLELGDSALYLCASSLARTSGRVYEQFFGPGTRLTVL.